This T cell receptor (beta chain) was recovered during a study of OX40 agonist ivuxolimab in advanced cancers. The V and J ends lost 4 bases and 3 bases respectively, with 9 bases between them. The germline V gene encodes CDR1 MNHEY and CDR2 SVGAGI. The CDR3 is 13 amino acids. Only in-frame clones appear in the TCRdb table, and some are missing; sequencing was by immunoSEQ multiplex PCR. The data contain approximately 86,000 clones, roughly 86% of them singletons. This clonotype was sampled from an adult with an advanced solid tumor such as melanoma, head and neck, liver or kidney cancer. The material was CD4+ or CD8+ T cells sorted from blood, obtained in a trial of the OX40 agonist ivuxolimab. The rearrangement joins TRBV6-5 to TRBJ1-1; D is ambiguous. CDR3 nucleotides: TGTGCCAGCAGTTCTTTTGCCTACACTGAAGCTTTCTTT. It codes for CASSSFAYTEAFF.